This T cell receptor (beta chain) derives from a study of cytomegalovirus exposure and HLA in healthy donors. Overall study: Of the donors genotyped, several hundred in all, about 80% fell in the Caucasian-associated ancestry cluster.

Primers included in the PCR were 60 Vbeta and 13 Jbeta primers. Generated by immunoSEQ multiplex PCR, the TCRdb table keeps only in-frame clones and is missing some. The sample holds more than 40,000 clones, over 70% seen once. Whole-study results and caveats: Some TCR beta chains (164 of them) were listed as cytomegalovirus-associated. Indistinguishable V segments, including TRBV6-2 and TRBV6-3, were excluded. Sequences of the TCR beta chain were said to predict the HLA-A and HLA-B alleles of most subjects accurately.

V was cut by 3 bases and J by 2 bases, with 9 bases left in between. Germline V gene data show CDR1 as SGHRS and CDR2 as YFSETQ. The CDR3 extends over 13 amino acids. As to this clone: Antigen: not known.

The genes are TRBV5-1 and TRBJ2-7; TRBD2 might be the D (6 bases). The TCR was taken from a man between 50 and 59 years old in good health and CMV-seronegative. The source material was PBMCs. The CDR3 protein is CASSSGSPYEQYF. CDR3 DNA: TGCGCCAGCAGCTCCGGGAGTCCCTACGAGCAGTACTTC.